This T cell receptor (beta chain) was sequenced in a study of T cell repertoires in cytomegalovirus infection (dated by TCRdb to the late 2010s). A note on the overall study: Recently identified HLA-C-restricted CMV epitopes, whose presentation resists viral immunomodulation, were targeted by peptide stimulations together with well-studied HLA-B-restricted epitopes. Donor HLA type was relevant to the analysis, as public TCR beta signatures indicated carriage of CMV infection together with the matching HLA type.

Sequenced on an Illumina HiSeq 1500. TCRdb took the public reads, trimmed them with fastp at Q25, ran MiXCR for clone calling and kept in-frame beta chains. All rows with the same CDR3 protein become a single entry with the most common DNA and genes. Across this sample there are about 920,000 distinct CDR3 sequences, with approximately 32% seen only once. Of the sample, under 15% falls within the top ten clones. As concerns this clonotype: There is no known antigen for this receptor. No base quality information exists; no much larger clone differs at one position.

CDR1 and CDR2 (SEHNR, FQNEAQ) derive from the germline V gene (reference sequence). V is cut by 4 bases and J by 7 bases, and the space between the germline ends is 19 bases. CDR3 length: 16 amino acids, cysteine to phenylalanine. The only DNA kept is the CDR3, 48 bases in frame from the first base. The treatment or condition label, as the study defines it: in vitro stimulation with specific CMV peptide epitopes to enrich CMV-specific T cells. The research as a whole found: Cumulative frequency of public TCR beta family members discriminated carriers of CMV infection plus the relevant HLA type in this cohort and an independent approximately 400-donor cohort. The ex vivo response was dominated by HLA-C-restricted CMV-specific TCR beta clonotypes, which also provided the single most frequent clonotype in two of eight donors.

This receptor was taken from a human donor in good health (CMV status not recorded). Some clones in this sample may be carry-over from other donors' samples. Rearrangement joined TRBV7-9 to TRBJ1-4; D gene: possibly TRBD1, on 6 matching bases. The sequenced sample was cultured CD8+ T cells from PBMCs, obtained from culture after CMV antigen stimulation. The DNA sequence follows: TGTGCCAGCAGCTCATGGGAGGACAGCAGTATTGAAAAACTGTTTTTT. Translated, it reads CASSSWEDSSIEKLFF. With all but the CDR3 taken from the reference TRBV7-9 and TRBJ1-4 genes, the full variable domain is: DTGVSQNPRHKITKRGQNVTFRCDPISEHNRLYWYRQTLGQGPEFLTYFQNEAQLEKSRLLSDRFSAERPKGSFSTLEIQRTEQGDSAMYLCASSSWEDSSIEKLFFGSGTQLSVL.